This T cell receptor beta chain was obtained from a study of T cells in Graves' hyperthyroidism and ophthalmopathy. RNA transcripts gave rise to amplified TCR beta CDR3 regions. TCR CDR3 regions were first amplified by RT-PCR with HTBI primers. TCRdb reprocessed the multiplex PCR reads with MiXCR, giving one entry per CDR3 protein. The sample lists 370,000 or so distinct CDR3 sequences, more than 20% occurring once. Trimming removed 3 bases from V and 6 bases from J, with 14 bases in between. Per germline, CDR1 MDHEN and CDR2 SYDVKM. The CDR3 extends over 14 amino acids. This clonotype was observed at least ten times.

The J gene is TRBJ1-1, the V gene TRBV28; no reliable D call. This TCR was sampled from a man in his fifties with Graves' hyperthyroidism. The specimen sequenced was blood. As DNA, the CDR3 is TGTGCCAGCAGTTTTGCGCCTCGTAGGTCTGAAGCTTTCTTT. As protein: CASSFAPRRSEAFF.